The 26 T cell receptor beta chains listed next were all sequenced from one sample in a study of T cell changes during pregnancy in multiple sclerosis. Method: immunoSEQ multiplex PCR; TCRdb's copy keeps in-frame clones and lacks some. This sample has about 50,000 clones, with 85% to 95% found just once. The input for sequencing was CD4+ T cells from peripheral blood mononuclear cells, taken in the third trimester of pregnancy. All receptors come from a female donor with multiple sclerosis, enrolled in a pregnancy study.

The chain uses TRBV19 and TRBJ1-3, with no clear D. This CDR3 is 14 amino acids long. Trimming pared 6 bases from V and 2 bases from J, leaving 11 bases between. Per the germline V gene, CDR1 is LNHDA and CDR2 is SQIVND (reference sequence). The CDR3 nucleotides are TGTGCCAGTAGCCCCGGAGCCCCTGGAAACACCATATATTTT. Protein sequence: CASSPGAPGNTIYF. The whole variable domain, filled in from reference TRBV19 and TRBJ1-3, reads DGGITQSPKYLFRKEGQNVTLSCEQNLNHDAMYWYRQDPGQGLRLIYYSQIVNDFQKGDIAEGYSVSREKKESFPLTVTSAQKNPTAFYLCASSPGAPGNTIYFGEGSWLTVV.

V gene TRBV5-1 combines with J gene TRBJ2-1; TRBD2 aligns across 11 bases. Unmatched junction bases numbered 4, after V lost 4 bases and J lost 4 bases. This CDR3 is 15 amino acids long. Germline CDR1 is SGHRS and CDR2 is YFSETQ. CDR3 region: CASSLLAGGYNEQFF. For the CDR3, the DNA is TGCGCCAGCAGCCTGCTAGCGGGGGGTTACAATGAGCAGTTCTTC. The variable domain in full, completed from reference TRBV5-1 and TRBJ2-1, reads KAGVTQTPRYLIKTRGQQVTLSCSPISGHRSVSWYQQTPGQGLQFLFEYFSETQRNKGNFPGRFSGRQFSNSRSEMNVSTLELGDSALYLCASSLLAGGYNEQFFGPGTRLTVL.

J is TRBJ1-1 and V is TRBV4-1; D unresolved. The CDR3 extends over 14 amino acids. Trimming shortened V by 4 bases and J by 10 bases, and 19 bases separated the two germline ends. Germline V lookup: CDR1 MGHRA, CDR2 YSYEKL. Here the CDR3 reads CASSRLPGRGGAFF. The CDR3 DNA is TGCGCCAGCAGCCGGCTCCCCGGCCGCGGTGGAGCTTTCTTT.

V is TRBV5-6 and J is TRBJ1-4; 8 bases fit TRBD1. This CDR3 contains 15 residues. From germline, CDR1 is SGHDT and CDR2 YYEEEE. V lost 6 bases to trimming and J lost 0 bases; unmatched junction nucleotides: 4. The DNA of the CDR3 is TGTGCCAGCACTAGGACAGGGACAACTAATGAAAAACTGTTTTTT. Its translation: CASTRTGTTNEKLFF.

This chain uses TRBV10-3 with TRBJ1-2, with D possibly being TRBD1 (5 bases). This CDR3 is built from 14 residues. The germline CDR1 and CDR2 sequences are ENHRY and SYGVKD. V lost 10 bases and J 4 bases, leaving 19 bases between the germline ends. The CDR3 spells CATGAGLMSYGYTF. The CDR3 DNA reads TGTGCCACAGGTGCAGGGTTGATGAGCTATGGCTACACCTTC.

V and J are TRBV6-1 and TRBJ1-4; possible D gene TRBD1, 6 bases. Germline-derived CDR1 and CDR2 are MNHNS and SASEGT. V shed 6 bases and J shed 3 bases, with 14 bases lying between them. The CDR3 has 15 residues. The CDR3 region has the DNA TGTGCCAGCAGCGAACCCAGGGGAGCTAATGAAAAACTGTTTTTT. It specifies CASSEPRGANEKLFF.

The J gene is TRBJ2-1, the V gene TRBV5-1; 8 nucleotides match TRBD2. The CDR3 has 21 amino acids. Per the germline V gene, CDR1 is SGHRS and CDR2 is YFSETQ. V gave up 0 bases and J gave up 2 bases; unmatched junction bases: 19. CDR3 amino acids: CASSLVGCGGGTKIPYNEQFF. The CDR3 DNA sequence: TGCGCCAGCAGCTTGGTGGGGTGTGGCGGGGGGACGAAGATTCCCTACAATGAGCAGTTCTTC.

This sequence joins TRBV5-1 and TRBJ2-5; D is possibly TRBD2 (5 bases). The CDR3 covers 14 residues. Germline CDR1 and CDR2: SGHRS and YFSETQ. The V gene lost 7 bases and the J gene lost 4 bases, with 17 bases spanning the gap. The CDR3 here is CASDRGGPAETQYF. Written as DNA, the CDR3 is TGCGCCAGCGACCGAGGAGGCCCCGCAGAGACCCAGTACTTC.

This clone was observed a few times. This sequence joins TRBV19 and TRBJ1-2; D is unresolved. The CDR3 loop spans 13 amino acids. Trimming cost V 9 bases and J 1 base, with 12 bases left between them. From germline, CDR1 is LNHDA and CDR2 SQIVND (reference sequence). The CDR3: CASRGDINYGYTF. The CDR3, as DNA: TGTGCCAGCCGGGGAGATATTAACTATGGCTACACCTTC.

This clone was found a few times. This rearrangement joins TRBV5-4 to TRBJ2-2, with 9 nucleotides matching TRBD2. The germline V gene encodes CDR1 SGHNT and CDR2 YYREEE (reference sequence). This CDR3 comprises 17 residues. V dropped 0 bases and J dropped 0; count of bases not matched to a gene: 3. CDR3 loop: CASSLVLAGANTGELFF. The DNA for the CDR3 is TGTGCCAGCAGCTTGGTATTAGCGGGGGCGAACACCGGGGAGCTGTTTTTT.

This clone was seen just once. This rearrangement joins TRBV9 to TRBJ2-5, with TRBD2 matching 7 bases. CDR1 and CDR2 from the germline V gene are SGDLS and YYNGEE. CDR3 size: 15 residues. Germline trimming cut 6 bases from V and 2 bases from J; bases unmatched to any gene: 10. DNA of the CDR3: TGTGCCAGCACCCCGAGGGGCGGGGGTCAAGAGACCCAGTACTTC. Translating it yields CASTPRGGGQETQYF.

DNA for the CDR3: TGTGCCAGCAGCTTGTTCCGCCGACAGGGTTTGGATTCACCCCTCCACTTT. Its translation is CASSLFRRQGLDSPLHF. V is TRBV5-6 and J is TRBJ1-6; 7 bases align to TRBD1. J gave up 8 bases and V 1 base, and 12 bases lay outside the gene matches. CDR3 size: 17 residues. Germline CDR1 reads SGHDT; CDR2 reads YYEEEE.

This CDR3 reads CASRAGGSTNEKLFF. The CDR3 nucleotides read TGTGCCAGCAGGGCTGGGGGGTCAACTAATGAAAAACTGTTTTTT. The chain is built from TRBV4-2 and TRBJ1-4; a weak D match, TRBD1 (5 bases). Germline V gene lookup returns CDR1 LGHNA and CDR2 YNFKEQ. V shed 6 bases and J shed 0 bases, with 11 bases lying between them. The CDR3 totals 15 residues.

CDR3 coding DNA: TGTGCCTGGAGAGACCTAGATCAAGAGACCCAGTACTTC. This gives the protein CAWRDLDQETQYF. This sequence joins TRBV30 and TRBJ2-5; no clear D. Germline CDR1 GTSNPN, CDR2 SVGIG (reference sequence). The CDR3 totals 13 residues. The V end lost 3 bases, the J end lost 2 bases, and 10 bases lay between the germline ends. The full variable domain, completed using reference TRBV30 and TRBJ2-5, is SQTIHQWPATLVQPVGSPLSLECTVEGTSNPNLYWYRQAAGRGLQLLFYSVGIGQISSEVPQNLSASRPQDRQFILSSKKLLLSDSGFYLCAWRDLDQETQYFGPGTRLLVL.

This chain uses TRBV5-6 with TRBJ1-1; 9 bases are a match to TRBD1. Trimming took 3 bases from V and 6 from J; bases not matched to a gene: 6. This CDR3 spans 14 amino acids. CDR1 and CDR2 from the germline V gene are SGHDT and YYEEEE. Written as DNA, the CDR3 is TGTGCCAGCAGCTGGGACAGGGCCTCGCCTGAAGCTTTCTTT. Its translation is CASSWDRASPEAFF.

This chain uses TRBV12-5 with TRBJ2-3, with 16 bases matching TRBD2. CDR1 LGHNT and CDR2 FRNRAP come from the germline V gene. The junction had 9 bases not matched to a gene; V was cut back by 1 base and J by 5 bases. The CDR3 spans 19 residues. This chain's CDR3 is CASGLGKGTSGGAIDTQYF. In nucleotides, the CDR3 is TGTGCTAGTGGTTTGGGCAAGGGGACTAGCGGGGGGGCGATAGATACGCAGTATTTT.

This chain uses TRBV7-6 with TRBJ2-1, with 7 bases aligning to TRBD1. This CDR3 contains 15 residues. Germline V gene lookup returns CDR1 SGHVS and CDR2 FNYEAQ. With V trimmed by 9 bases and J by 3 bases, 11 bases remained unmatched. The CDR3 DNA is TGTGCCAGGGAATGGTGGGACAGTTACTACAATGAGCAGTTCTTC. Its translation is CAREWWDSYYNEQFF.

The V and J genes are TRBV19 and TRBJ2-4; the D gene is possibly TRBD1 (6 bases). CDR1 and CDR2 from the germline V gene are LNHDA and SQIVND (reference sequence). There are 16 residues in the CDR3. Trimming stripped 5 bases from V and 0 bases from J, with 14 bases between. CDR3 nucleotides: TGTGCCAGTAGTCCAGGACAGTGGCTAGCCAAAAACATTCAGTACTTC. Residues: CASSPGQWLAKNIQYF.

A few counts support this clone. The gene calls are TRBV7-7 and TRBJ2-2; 7 positions agree with TRBD1. CDR3 size: 15 residues. Germline-derived CDR1 and CDR2 are SSHAT and FNYEAQ (reference sequence). V shed 4 bases, J shed 0 bases, and the junction held 2 bases outside the gene matches. In DNA form, the CDR3 reads TGTGCCAGCAGCTCCGGGACAGCGAACACCGGGGAGCTGTTTTTT. This translates into CASSSGTANTGELFF.

Only one count was recorded for this clone. This chain links TRBV9 with TRBJ2-7; 11 positions agree with TRBD1. This CDR3 comprises 15 residues. The germline CDR1 and CDR2 sequences are SGDLS and YYNGEE. The V segment lost 0 bases and the J segment 4 bases; nucleotides outside the gene matches: 3. CDR3 region: CASSVGTGGVYEQYF. CDR3 sequence (DNA): TGTGCCAGCAGCGTAGGGACAGGGGGCGTATACGAGCAGTACTTC.

The CDR3 loop is CASSYMGGSSYEQYF. CDR3 nucleotides: TGTGCCAGCAGTTACATGGGAGGGAGCTCCTACGAGCAGTACTTC. The chain is built from TRBV6-5 and TRBJ2-7, with 7 bases matching TRBD2. The CDR3 is 15 amino acids. From germline, CDR1 is MNHEY and CDR2 SVGAGI. J was trimmed by 0 bases and V by 2 bases; bases with no gene match: 4.

This sequence joins TRBV7-2 and TRBJ1-2; 10 nucleotides match TRBD1. Germline loops: CDR1 SGHTA, CDR2 FQGNSA. J lost 3 bases, V lost 5 bases, and 3 bases had no gene match. CDR3 length: 14 amino acids. Here the CDR3 DNA reads TGTGCCAGCAGCCCGACAGGGGGCTACTATGGCTACACCTTC. Translation: CASSPTGGYYGYTF.

The V call is TRBV19, the J call TRBJ1-2; no clear D. Trimming stripped 3 bases from V and 6 bases from J, with 17 bases between. Germline lookup yields CDR1 LNHDA and CDR2 SQIVND (reference sequence). The CDR3 has 15 residues. The CDR3 region is CASSIKQPNLNGYTF. CDR3 DNA sequence: TGTGCCAGTAGTATTAAACAGCCGAACTTAAATGGCTACACCTTC.

The V and J genes are TRBV30 and TRBJ1-5; 7 bases line up with TRBD1. Germline assignment: CDR1 GTSNPN and CDR2 SVGIG (reference sequence). V lost 2 bases to trimming and J lost 7 bases; unmatched junction nucleotides: 8. The CDR3 loop spans 14 amino acids. The CDR3 DNA follows: TGTGCCTGGAGTAAGACGCAGGGGGGACAGCCCCAGCATTTT. As protein: CAWSKTQGGQPQHF.

This chain links TRBV5-4 with TRBJ1-2, with 8 bases identical to TRBD1. CDR3 length: 16 residues. With V trimmed by 4 bases and J by 3 bases, 11 bases remained unmatched. The germline V gene has CDR1 SGHNT and CDR2 YYREEE (reference sequence). CDR3 in amino acids: CASSQQGDRGHYGYTF. The CDR3, as DNA: TGTGCCAGCAGCCAACAGGGGGATCGAGGTCACTATGGCTACACCTTC.

The chain links TRBV21-1 to TRBJ1-1; the tabulated D call, TRBD1, remains unverified against the DNA. TRBV21-1 is flagged as a pseudogene. The CDR3 is 15 amino acids. This CDR3 reads CASSKATGWYTEAFF. The CDR3 DNA is TGTGCCAGCAGCAAAGCGACAGGTTGGTACACTGAAGCTTTCTTT.